Presented here are 14 T cell receptor beta chains from one specimen sequenced in a study of patients and donors after allogeneic stem cell transplantation. TCRdb re-called the RT-PCR reads with MiXCR, one entry per CDR3 protein. The sample includes some 880,000 distinct CDR3 sequences, over 15% of them seen just once. Sequencing used blood, either unsorted or a sorted T cell fraction (not recorded which). The origin of the receptors is a human donor who was either an allogeneic HSCT recipient or a stem cell or donor lymphocyte infusion donor (not recorded which). It is not recorded whose cells these are; they may come from a transplant donor.

This clonotype was detected a few times. The gene calls are TRBV20-1 and TRBJ1-1; D perhaps matches TRBD1 (6 bases). The V end was cut by 2 bases, the J end by 4 bases, with 14 bases between. This CDR3 is built from 14 residues. The germline CDR1 and CDR2 sequences are DFQATT and SNEGSKA (reference sequence). CDR3 residues: CSARRQGIGTEAFF. Here the CDR3 DNA reads TGCAGTGCTAGACGGCAGGGGATAGGCACTGAAGCTTTCTTT.

This clonotype has just a few counts. The V and J genes are TRBV21-1 and TRBJ2-5; the table's TRBD1 call for D was not verified on the DNA. TRBV21-1 corresponds to a pseudogene. This CDR3 has 19 residues. CDR3: CASSKAEGQGVSRGETQYF. CDR3 DNA sequence: TGTGCCAGCAGCAAAGCTGAAGGACAGGGAGTTTCCCGGGGAGAGACCCAGTACTTC.

This chain links TRBV10-3 with TRBJ2-7; D ambiguous. The V gene's germline CDR1 is ENHRY and CDR2 SYGVKD. Trimming removed 7 bases at V and 1 base at J, with 11 bases between. The CDR3 runs to 13 residues. CDR3 coding DNA: TGTGCCATCATTCTCTTAGAGTCCTACGAGCAGTACTTC. It is translated as CAIILLESYEQYF.

There are a few counts of this clonotype. The CDR3 region has the DNA TGCGCCAGCAGCACCCGGCCTAGCCGGGTCGGAACCGGGGAGCTGTTTTTT. The encoded protein is CASSTRPSRVGTGELFF. The rearrangement links TRBV5-1 to TRBJ2-2; a weak D match, TRBD2 (5 bases). This CDR3 region has 17 residues. With 4 bases removed from V and 5 bases from J, the gap between germline ends came to 21 bases. In germline, CDR1 is SGHRS, CDR2 YFSETQ.

This clonotype was observed a few times. V usage is TRBV18 and J usage is TRBJ1-2; D is unclear. Germline V gives CDR1 KGHSH, CDR2 LQKENI. The CDR3 has 16 amino acids. The V gene lost 0 bases and the J gene lost 3 bases, with 14 bases spanning the gap. CDR3 DNA sequence: TGTGCCAGCTCACCACCAGGTTCCCCCAGTGACTATGGCTACACCTTC. The encoded protein is CASSPPGSPSDYGYTF.

This chain uses TRBV4-1 with TRBJ2-7; D might be TRBD2 (5 bases). V lost 3 bases to trimming and J lost 4 bases, with 10 bases between them. Per the germline V gene, CDR1 is MGHRA and CDR2 is YSYEKL. CDR3 length: 13 amino acids. Written as DNA, the CDR3 is TGCGCCAGCAGCCAGGAGGTTCTTTACGAGCAGTACTTC. Encoded protein: CASSQEVLYEQYF.

This clonotype was found many times. V usage is TRBV5-1 and J usage is TRBJ2-6; D remains ambiguous. CDR3 length equals 13 residues. Trimming shortened V by 4 bases and J by 2 bases, and 4 bases separated the two germline ends. Germline CDR1 is SGHRS and CDR2 is YFSETQ. DNA of the CDR3: TGCGCCAGCAGCGAAACTGGGGCCAACGTCCTGACTTTC. Translation: CASSETGANVLTF.

There are many counts of this clonotype. The rearrangement uses TRBV3-1 and TRBJ2-1; D gene ambiguous. Germline V gene data show CDR1 as LGHDT and CDR2 as YNNKEL (reference sequence). This CDR3 is 15 amino acids long. V was cut by 0 bases and J by 2 bases, with 8 bases left in between. This chain's CDR3 is CASSQEWGAYNEQFF. CDR3 coding DNA: TGTGCCAGCAGCCAAGAGTGGGGTGCCTACAATGAGCAGTTCTTC.

This clonotype was seen a few times. The genes are TRBV7-8 and TRBJ2-7, with a tentative D call TRBD2 (5 bases). V was shortened by 1 base and J by 0 bases, with 16 bases between the two germline ends. The CDR3 is 17 residues long. The germline gives CDR1 SGHVS, CDR2 FQNEAQ. The CDR3 coding sequence is TGTGCCAGCAGCTTAGATCATCGGGCGGGCCTCTCCTACGAGCAGTACTTC. Its translation: CASSLDHRAGLSYEQYF.

This clonotype was observed a few times. The chain combines TRBV2 with TRBJ2-7; no firm D call. V was clipped by 0 bases and J by 0 bases, with 9 bases between them. The germline CDR1 and CDR2 sequences are SNHLY and FYNNEI. This CDR3 has 15 amino acids. This CDR3 reads CASSEAPTHSYEQYF. In nucleotides, the CDR3 is TGTGCCAGCAGTGAAGCGCCTACTCACTCCTACGAGCAGTACTTC. Combining the CDR3 with reference TRBV2 and TRBJ2-7 gives the whole variable domain EPEVTQTPSHQVTQMGQEVILRCVPISNHLYFYWYRQILGQKVEFLVSFYNNEISEKSEIFDDQFSVERPDGSNFTLKIRSTKLEDSAMYFCASSEAPTHSYEQYFGPGTRLTVT.

The gene calls are TRBV11-1 and TRBJ2-7, with a possible D match to TRBD1 (6 bases). Germline CDR1 is SGHAT and CDR2 is FQDESV (reference sequence). The CDR3 has 18 residues. V was clipped by 3 bases and J by 3 bases, with 24 bases between them. In DNA form, the CDR3 reads TGTGCCAGCAGCTTTTACGGACAGAAACAACAGTCTCACTACGAGCAGTACTTC. Translating gives CASSFYGQKQQSHYEQYF.

Only a few counts were recorded for this clonotype. The chain links TRBV6-5 to TRBJ1-4; no firm D call. The CDR3 loop spans 14 amino acids. Germline CDR1 and CDR2: MNHEY and SVGAGI. The ends were cut back, 2 bases at V and 0 bases at J, with 4 bases in the middle. The CDR3 loop is CASSYGSTNEKLFF. The CDR3 region has the DNA TGTGCCAGCAGTTACGGATCAACTAATGAAAAACTGTTTTTT.

The chain recombines TRBV12-3 or TRBV12-4 with TRBJ1-2; TRBD1 agrees at 7 bases. This CDR3 has 15 amino acids. Trimming cost V 6 bases and J 8 bases; bases outside gene matches: 15. The CDR3 bases are TGTGCCAGCAGCCGGCGGGACAGCCCAACGAGGGGCTACACCTTC. Protein: CASSRRDSPTRGYTF.

V gene TRBV12-3 or TRBV12-4 combines with J gene TRBJ2-3; TRBD1 matches at 7 bases. J was trimmed by 0 bases and V by 3 bases; bases with no gene match: 3. The CDR3 covers 15 residues. The CDR3 sequence: CASSFRGQSTDTQYF. For the CDR3, the DNA is TGTGCCAGCAGTTTCCGGGGACAGAGCACAGATACGCAGTATTTT.